This entry lists 22 T cell receptor beta chains sequenced from one sample in a study of control samples from healthy donors and cancer patients. The data were produced by immunoSEQ multiplex PCR, yet TCRdb's version contains in-frame clones alone and is incomplete. The sample holds 100,000 to 150,000 clones, around 87% seen once. The specimen sequenced was blood. The receptors were sampled from a middle-aged man in good health.

This clone is a singleton in its sample. The chain recombines TRBV12-3 or TRBV12-4 with TRBJ2-1, with D unclear. This CDR3 is built from 12 residues. V was pared by 10 bases and J by 10 bases, with 17 bases between. CDR3 sequence reads: CATSTAPGEQFF. CDR3 coding DNA: TGTGCCACGAGCACGGCGCCCGGGGAGCAGTTCTTC.

Written as DNA, the CDR3 is TGTGCCAGCAGTCCGAGGACAGGGGCCTACGAGCAGTACTTC. The encoded protein is CASSPRTGAYEQYF. The rearrangement joins TRBV6-6 to TRBJ2-7; 9 bases align to TRBD1. The CDR3 is 14 amino acids. Per germline, CDR1 MNHNY and CDR2 SVGAGI (reference sequence). V dropped 5 bases and J dropped 2; count of bases not matched to a gene: 4.

The gene calls are TRBV7-2 and TRBJ1-4; 7 bases are a match to TRBD1. Germline assignment: CDR1 SGHTA and CDR2 FQGNSA. This CDR3 spans 16 amino acids. Germline trimming cut 5 bases from V and 3 bases from J; bases unmatched to any gene: 9. CDR3 in DNA: TGTGCCAGCAGCCCACAGAGACAGGGTGCTAATGAAAAACTGTTTTTT. Its protein is CASSPQRQGANEKLFF.

The rearrangement joins TRBV6-2 or TRBV6-3 to TRBJ2-3; no clear D gene. Trimming stripped 9 bases from V and 5 bases from J, with 15 bases between. The germline V gene has CDR1 MNHEY and CDR2 SVGEGT. This CDR3 is built from 13 residues. The CDR3 DNA is TGTGCCAGTAGCCGCTCTCCCCAAGATACGCAGTATTTT. Its translation is CASSRSPQDTQYF.

The chain links TRBV29-1 to TRBJ1-2; 7 bases match TRBD1. The trim removed 7 bases at V and 2 bases at J, leaving 7 bases unmatched. CDR1 is SQVTM, CDR2 ANQGSEA, per germline. The length of the CDR3 is 13 residues. The CDR3 loop is CSALQTGNYGYTF. The CDR3 DNA sequence: TGCAGCGCTCTGCAGACAGGGAACTATGGCTACACCTTC. Looking up the rest from reference TRBV29-1 and TRBJ1-2 gives the full variable domain: SAVISQKPSRDICQRGTSLTIQCQVDSQVTMMFWYRQQPGQSLTLIATANQGSEATYESGFVIDKFPISRPNLTFSTLTVSNMSPEDSSIYLCSALQTGNYGYTFGSGTRLTVV.

The chain links TRBV30 to TRBJ2-4, with D perhaps TRBD1 (5 bases). The CDR3 sequence is 15 residues long. Germline loops: CDR1 GTSNPN, CDR2 SVGIG (reference sequence). Trimming shortened V by 1 base and J by 0 bases, and 10 bases separated the two germline ends. Written as DNA, the CDR3 is TGTGCCTGGAGTGACAGGATACTAGCCAAAAACATTCAGTACTTC. Translated: CAWSDRILAKNIQYF.

The genes are TRBV3-1 (or the pseudogene TRBV3-2) and TRBJ2-5; TRBD1 aligns across 9 bases. The CDR3 spans 13 residues. CDR1 LGHDT and CDR2 YNNKEL come from the germline V gene (reference sequence). V trimming: 5 bases; J trimming: 4 bases; junction bases outside the gene matches: 2. The CDR3 loop is CASSRDRVETQYF. CDR3 coding DNA: TGTGCCAGCAGCAGGGACAGGGTAGAGACCCAGTACTTC.

This sequence joins TRBV6-5 and TRBJ1-2; 11 nucleotides align to TRBD1. The CDR3 runs 15 residues. Trimming at V came to 5 bases and at J to 8 bases, leaving 10 bases not matched to a gene. Germline V gene data show CDR1 as MNHEY and CDR2 as SVGAGI. CDR3 nucleotides: TGTGCCAGCAGTAAGGGGGGACAGGGGGTCCGCGGCTACACCTTC. It specifies CASSKGGQGVRGYTF.

V gene TRBV6-2 or TRBV6-3 combines with J gene TRBJ2-1, with 7 positions matching TRBD2. Losses at the gene ends were 0 bases for V and 4 bases for J; bases not matched to a gene: 6. Germline-derived CDR1 and CDR2 are MNHEY and SVGEGT. The CDR3 is 16 residues long. The CDR3 region has the DNA TGTGCCAGCAGTTACTCGTTCGGGGGGATTTACAATGAGCAGTTCTTC. Its translation is CASSYSFGGIYNEQFF.

This clone came up once. This chain connects TRBV5-4 to TRBJ2-3; 9 positions agree with TRBD1. The V gene's germline CDR1 is SGHNT and CDR2 YYREEE (reference sequence). The trim removed 4 bases at V and 6 bases at J, leaving 12 bases unmatched. The CDR3 consists of 16 residues. The CDR3 sequence: CASSPTGTGFGDTQYF. The CDR3 DNA follows: TGTGCCAGCAGCCCGACCGGGACAGGGTTTGGGGATACGCAGTATTTT.

This clone has only a few counts. V usage is TRBV7-8 and J usage is TRBJ2-7; D remains unclear. Germline assignment: CDR1 SGHVS and CDR2 FQNEAQ. Trimming stripped 2 bases from V and 2 bases from J, with 10 bases between. The CDR3 loop spans 14 amino acids. In DNA, the CDR3 is TGTGCCAGCAGCTTACGTGACTTAACCTACGAGCAGTACTTC. Protein: CASSLRDLTYEQYF. Full variable domain (remainder filled in from reference TRBV7-8 and TRBJ2-7): GAGVSQSPRYKVAKRGQDVALRCDPISGHVSLFWYQQALGQGPEFLTYFQNEAQLDKSGLPSDRFFAERPEGSVSTLKIQRTQQEDSAVYLCASSLRDLTYEQYFGPGTRLTVT.

In the case of this clone: Other DNA variants within this sample encode the same CDR3. The chain recombines TRBV19 with TRBJ1-6, with 8 bases matching TRBD1. J lost 10 bases, V lost 4 bases, and 6 bases had no gene match. CDR3 length: 14 amino acids. Germline V gene lookup returns CDR1 LNHDA and CDR2 SQIVND (reference sequence). CDR3 in DNA: TGTGCCAGTAGTACAGACAGGGGATTCTCACCCCTCCACTTT. It yields the protein CASSTDRGFSPLHF.

V is TRBV4-1 and J is TRBJ1-2; TRBD1 is a possible D gene (5 bases). V was trimmed by 4 bases and J by 3 bases, leaving 15 bases between them. Germline loops: CDR1 MGHRA, CDR2 YSYEKL. This CDR3 comprises 15 residues. CDR3 protein: CASSLPSGKDYGYTF. The CDR3, as DNA: TGCGCCAGCAGCCTCCCATCAGGGAAAGACTATGGCTACACCTTC.

For this clone: This CDR3 is also generated by other DNA sequences in the sample. V is TRBV9 and J is TRBJ2-3; D is perhaps TRBD1 or TRBD2 (6 bases each). Germline-derived CDR1 and CDR2 are SGDLS and YYNGEE. This CDR3 region has 13 residues. The CDR3 DNA follows: TGTGCGAGTGGGGGGCGGCGCACAGATACGCAGTATTTT. It codes for CASGGRRTDTQYF.

V and J are TRBV12-3 or TRBV12-4 and TRBJ1-2; no reliable D call. The CDR3 loop spans 12 amino acids. V lost 6 bases to trimming and J lost 7 bases, with 12 bases between them. CDR3: CASRPGRVGYTF. DNA for the CDR3: TGTGCCAGCAGGCCTGGTCGGGTTGGCTACACCTTC.

The genes are TRBV9 and TRBJ1-3; 7 nucleotides align to TRBD1. There are 16 residues in the CDR3. J lost 2 bases, V lost 0 bases, and 5 bases had no gene match. Germline V gene sequence: CDR1 SGDLS, CDR2 YYNGEE. CDR3 residues: CASSVGYQGAGNTIYF. CDR3 in DNA: TGTGCCAGCAGCGTAGGGTATCAGGGGGCTGGAAACACCATATATTTT.

In this sample, this clone turned up once. The chain has TRBV13 and TRBJ2-1, with D hard to call. The CDR3 loop spans 12 amino acids. Germline V gene sequence: CDR1 PRHDT, CDR2 FYEKMQ (reference sequence). Trimming pared 1 base from V and 5 bases from J, leaving 3 bases between. The CDR3 sequence: CASSLDNNEQFF. DNA of the CDR3: TGTGCCAGCAGCTTAGACAACAATGAGCAGTTCTTC.

Turning to this clone: Other DNA sequences in this specimen translate into the identical CDR3. The chain joins TRBV25-1 to TRBJ2-3, with D uncertain. Per germline, CDR1 MGHDK and CDR2 SYGVNS. V was cut by 7 bases and J by 0 bases, with 2 bases left in between. CDR3 size: 11 residues. The CDR3 spells CASTSTDTQYF. The CDR3 region has the DNA TGTGCCAGCACCAGCACAGATACGCAGTATTTT. Filled out from reference TRBV25-1 and TRBJ2-3, the complete variable domain reads EADIYQTPRYLVIGTGKKITLECSQTMGHDKMYWYQQDPGMELHLIHYSYGVNSTEKGDLSSESTVSRIRTEHFPLTLESARPSHTSQYLCASTSTDTQYFGPGTRLTVL.

This clone was seen a handful of times. The V gene is TRBV15, the J gene TRBJ1-5; no firm D call. The germline CDR1 and CDR2 sequences are LNHNV and YYDKDF (reference sequence). This CDR3 spans 15 amino acids. V lost 0 bases to trimming and J lost 2 bases, with 8 bases between them. CDR3 protein: CATSRDGAGNQPQHF. DNA for the CDR3: TGTGCCACCAGCAGAGACGGTGCGGGCAATCAGCCCCAGCATTTT.

The V call is TRBV11-3, the J call TRBJ2-1; D is perhaps TRBD2 (5 bases). From germline, CDR1 is SGHNT and CDR2 YENEEA. V lost 4 bases and J 5 bases, leaving 15 bases between the germline ends. CDR3 size: 15 residues. The CDR3 bases are TGTGCCAGCAGCTCGGTAGGGCGGGCGCACAATGAGCAGTTCTTC. It encodes CASSSVGRAHNEQFF. Based on the CDR3 plus reference TRBV11-3 and TRBJ2-1, the full variable domain is EAGVVQSPRYKIIEKKQPVAFWCNPISGHNTLYWYLQNLGQGPELLIRYENEEAVDDSQLPKDRFSAERLKGVDSTLKIQPAELGDSAVYLCASSSVGRAHNEQFFGPGTRLTVL.

This rearrangement joins TRBV10-3 to TRBJ2-3; 11 bases are a match to TRBD1. The J segment lost 4 bases and the V segment lost 7 bases, leaving 4 bases of the junction unmatched. Germline CDR1 is ENHRY and CDR2 is SYGVKD. The CDR3 extends over 14 amino acids. CDR3 nucleotide sequence: TGTGCCATCACCCCGGGACAGGGGGCAGATACGCAGTATTTT. As protein: CAITPGQGADTQYF.

The chain uses TRBV30 and TRBJ1-4, with TRBD1 matching 8 bases. CDR1 and CDR2 (germline): GTSNPN, SVGIG (reference sequence). The length of the CDR3 is 13 residues. Germline trimming cut 4 bases from V and 7 bases from J; bases unmatched to any gene: 5. The CDR3, as DNA: TGTGCCTGGACGCAGGGGGCGTCTGAAAAACTGTTTTTT. It codes for CAWTQGASEKLFF.